This TCR beta chain was documented in a study of human T cells and chemical hapten exposure. Study information: In the roughly 25-week study, patients were dosed weekly with diphenylcyclopropenone on the scalp throughout.

This CDR3 has 12 amino acids. The germline CDR1 and CDR2 sequences are MNHNY and SVGAGI (reference sequence). Study conclusions and caveats: Each of the donors had alopecia, so their immune responses may not resemble those of healthy people. Unchanged with DPC sensitization were TCRs above 1 in 1000 frequency.

Time point described: patch test 3, about 24 weeks after DPC sensitization. Treatment described: therapeutic diphenylcyclopropenone sensitization with weekly scalp DPC. Investigators collected blood before applying each patch test. MiXCR, run by TCRdb on the RACE reads, gives a single entry per CDR3 protein. The table includes some 97,000 distinct CDR3 sequences, roughly a quarter detected once. With respect to this clonotype: The antigen is unknown. At one end the junction does not follow the germline gene, possibly because of a read error.

The specimen comprised whole blood, sampled in connection with sensitization to the hapten diphenylcyclopropenone (DPC). The genes are TRBV6-6 and TRBJ2-4; D possibly corresponds to TRBD2 (5 bases). The source is a middle-aged man with alopecia areata. Some clones in this sample may be carry-over from other donors' samples. CDR3 sequence: CASSSPAGSGNF. CDR3 nucleotide sequence: TGTGCCAGCAGTTCCCCGGCCGGGTCGGGGAACTTC.